Shown below are 4 T cell receptor beta chains from a single sample sequenced in a study of T-cell reconstitution after alpha-beta-depleted transplantation in children. Preparation of the TCRbeta library involved a method that used unique molecular identifiers. TCRdb reprocessed the PCR reads with MiXCR, giving one entry per CDR3 protein. This repertoire shows around 76,000 distinct CDR3 sequences, about a sixth found once; its top ten account for 40% to 65%. The material was PBMCs, mostly from graft donor cells, obtained 360 days after TCRalphabeta/CD19-depleted stem cell transplant. These receptors were taken from a male patient aged 2 to 9 who had a stem cell transplant for acute lymphoblastic leukemia, so the T cells may come from the graft donor.

The J gene is TRBJ2-7, the V gene TRBV27, with D perhaps matching TRBD2 (6 bases). CDR1 and CDR2 from the germline V gene are MNHEY and SMNVEV (reference sequence). This CDR3 contains 13 residues. The CDR3 here is CARPGDFSYEQYF. CDR3 coding DNA: TGTGCGAGACCCGGGGACTTCTCCTACGAGCAGTACTTC.

A few counts support this clonotype. This chain connects TRBV19 to TRBJ1-2; D is possibly TRBD1 (6 bases). Trimming took 5 bases from V and 4 from J, leaving 11 bases between them. CDR3 length: 13 amino acids. The germline gives CDR1 LNHDA, CDR2 SQIVND (reference sequence). The CDR3 spells CASSLGHFYGYTF. The CDR3 DNA follows: TGTGCCAGTAGTTTGGGACATTTCTATGGCTACACCTTC.

V gene TRBV29-1 combines with J gene TRBJ2-1; 11 nucleotides agree with TRBD2. The J segment lost 7 bases and the V segment lost 7 bases, leaving 9 bases of the junction unmatched. This CDR3 region has 14 residues. CDR1 is SQVTM, CDR2 ANQGSEA, per germline. The CDR3 sequence: CSAIAGGPPNEQFF. As DNA, the CDR3 is TGCAGCGCCATAGCGGGAGGGCCTCCAAATGAGCAGTTCTTC.

This clonotype turned up a few times. The rearrangement links TRBV9 to TRBJ2-2; 9 nucleotides align to TRBD2. Per germline, CDR1 SGDLS and CDR2 YYNGEE. Unmatched junction bases numbered 2, after V lost 0 bases and J lost 5 bases. This CDR3 is 15 amino acids long. The CDR3 loop is CASSVVSGSTGELFF. The CDR3 nucleotides are TGTGCCAGCAGCGTAGTTAGCGGGAGTACCGGGGAGCTGTTTTTT.